These 11 T cell receptor beta chains share one sample of origin, sequenced in a study of immune evolution from preneoplasia to lung adenocarcinoma. The protocol was immunoSEQ multiplex PCR, while the TCRdb copy is restricted to in-frame clones and leaves out a portion. The data contain some 4,000 clones, 65% to 85% of them singletons. Sequencing was performed on FFPE lung adenocarcinoma in situ tissue. Every receptor here comes from a person aged 70 to 85 with lung adenocarcinoma.

This chain connects TRBV7-2 to TRBJ2-1; 8 bases are shared with TRBD2. This CDR3 has 15 residues. Germline V gene sequence: CDR1 SGHTA, CDR2 FQGNSA. Trimming at V came to 1 base and at J to 7 bases, leaving 6 bases not matched to a gene. The CDR3: CASSLVGLGDNEQFF. The CDR3, as DNA: TGTGCCAGCAGCTTAGTGGGACTAGGGGATAATGAGCAGTTCTTC.

The chain combines TRBV29-1 with TRBJ1-1; 11 bases fit TRBD1. After removal of 6 bases from V and 2 bases from J, the junction contained 14 bases not matched to a gene. Germline V gene lookup returns CDR1 SQVTM and CDR2 ANQGSEA. The CDR3 runs to 17 residues. CDR3 region: CSVRPGQGVGPNTEAFF. For the CDR3, the DNA is TGCAGCGTACGACCGGGACAGGGGGTCGGACCAAACACTGAAGCTTTCTTT.

This chain links TRBV30 with TRBJ1-4; weak D call: TRBD1 (6 bases). V lost 1 base to trimming and J lost 4 bases, with 13 bases between them. This CDR3 region has 15 residues. Germline lookup yields CDR1 GTSNPN and CDR2 SVGIG (reference sequence). The CDR3 here is CAWSGYRALNEKLFF. Here the CDR3 DNA reads TGTGCCTGGAGTGGCTACAGGGCCCTTAATGAAAAACTGTTTTTT.

The rearrangement uses TRBV6-1 and TRBJ1-2; D remains ambiguous. Looked up from germline, CDR1 is MNHNS and CDR2 is SASEGT. V shed 8 bases and J shed 3 bases, with 19 bases lying between them. This CDR3 spans 15 amino acids. The CDR3 loop reads CASVTNSPRDYGYTF. The CDR3 DNA is TGTGCCAGCGTCACCAACAGCCCAAGGGACTATGGCTACACCTTC.

This sequence joins TRBV10-2 and TRBJ2-7; 11 nucleotides match TRBD2. The CDR3 is made up of 14 amino acids. Losses at the gene ends were 6 bases for V and 4 bases for J; bases not matched to a gene: 5. The V gene's germline CDR1 is WSHSY and CDR2 SAAADI. The DNA for the CDR3 is TGCGCCAGCAGACCGGGACTAGCGGTATACGAGCAGTACTTC. This codes for CASRPGLAVYEQYF.

V gene TRBV9 combines with J gene TRBJ2-7; D might be TRBD2 (6 bases). CDR1 is SGDLS, CDR2 YYNGEE, per germline. The CDR3 loop spans 14 amino acids. V was clipped by 0 bases and J by 0 bases, with 7 bases between them. In DNA form, the CDR3 reads TGTGCCAGCAGCGTAGACGGGAGCTCCTACGAGCAGTACTTC. Translating gives CASSVDGSSYEQYF. Together with reference TRBV9 and TRBJ2-7, the CDR3 gives the full variable domain: DSGVTQTPKHLITATGQRVTLRCSPRSGDLSVYWYQQSLDQGLQFLIQYYNGEERAKGNILERFSAQQFPDLHSELNLSSLELGDSALYFCASSVDGSSYEQYFGPGTRLTVT.

This chain connects TRBV28 to TRBJ2-3, with D possibly TRBD2 on 6 matching bases. The V end lost 6 bases, the J end lost 2 bases, and 15 bases lay between the germline ends. Germline lookup yields CDR1 MDHEN and CDR2 SYDVKM. The CDR3 spans 15 residues. The CDR3 DNA reads TGTGCCAGCAGCCTGCCTTCGGGACTCACAGATACGCAGTATTTT. Residues: CASSLPSGLTDTQYF.

This chain connects TRBV2 to TRBJ2-3; 11 nucleotides match TRBD2. This CDR3 spans 16 amino acids. Germline loops: CDR1 SNHLY, CDR2 FYNNEI. After removal of 4 bases from V and 6 bases from J, the junction contained 9 bases not matched to a gene. CDR3 DNA: TGTGCCAGCAGTGGCCCTAGCGGGAGGACCTGGGATACGCAGTATTTT. Its translation: CASSGPSGRTWDTQYF.

DNA for the CDR3: TGTGCCAGCAGCCCTCCTGGGACAGGGGTTTACAATGAGCAGTTCTTC. Translating it yields CASSPPGTGVYNEQFF. The chain has TRBV28 and TRBJ2-1, with 10 positions matching TRBD1. V was pared by 6 bases and J by 4 bases, with 9 bases of the junction left unmatched. This CDR3 has 16 residues. Germline values: CDR1 MDHEN, CDR2 SYDVKM.

The rearrangement links TRBV6-4 to TRBJ2-2; 7 nucleotides line up with TRBD2. With V trimmed by 6 bases and J by 6 bases, 7 bases remained unmatched. This CDR3 region has 14 residues. Germline-derived CDR1 and CDR2 are MRHNA and SNTAGT. CDR3 coding DNA: TGTGCCAGCAGAATGGCGGGGGAATCCGGGGAGCTGTTTTTT. Translating gives CASRMAGESGELFF.

This chain uses TRBV11-1 with TRBJ2-7, with D unresolved. In germline, CDR1 is SGHAT, CDR2 FQDESV (reference sequence). V was pared by 5 bases and J by 6 bases, with 17 bases between. The CDR3 length is 14 residues. CDR3 loop: CASSPRTGFREQYF. CDR3 bases: TGTGCCAGCAGCCCGAGGACCGGGTTTCGCGAGCAGTACTTC.